What follows describes a single T cell receptor beta chain. Antigen: not known. Only one heparinised blood draw was taken per donor, and its volume averaged approximately 120 mL. As every portion of the isolated RNA was reverse transcribed, the sequencing read expressed TCRB transcripts. This table comes from immunoSEQ multiplex PCR, and its TCRdb copy is limited to in-frame clones, with some not included. The profile shows more than 250,000 clones, around 21% of them singletons. V shed 8 bases and J 3 bases; nucleotides not matched to a gene: 3. This CDR3 spans 12 amino acids. Germline V gene sequence: CDR1 SEHNR, CDR2 FQNEAQ (reference sequence). This entry is derived from a study of beta chain features in type 1 diabetes. Whole-study findings and limits: Over-representation of high TCR-expressing cells was a possible consequence of cDNA sequencing. TCRB CDR3s from Type 1 diabetes patients were moderately but significantly shorter in all four CD4+ subsets. The VDJ junctions of type 1 diabetes patients carried fewer insertions and more deletions.

Source material: naive CD4+ T cells from blood. V gene TRBV7-9 combines with J gene TRBJ2-7; 8 nucleotides match TRBD1. The sequence derives from a woman aged 40 to 50 with type 1 diabetes. DNA of the CDR3: TGTGCCAGCCGCGACAGGGGCTACGAGCAGTACTTC. Residues: CASRDRGYEQYF.